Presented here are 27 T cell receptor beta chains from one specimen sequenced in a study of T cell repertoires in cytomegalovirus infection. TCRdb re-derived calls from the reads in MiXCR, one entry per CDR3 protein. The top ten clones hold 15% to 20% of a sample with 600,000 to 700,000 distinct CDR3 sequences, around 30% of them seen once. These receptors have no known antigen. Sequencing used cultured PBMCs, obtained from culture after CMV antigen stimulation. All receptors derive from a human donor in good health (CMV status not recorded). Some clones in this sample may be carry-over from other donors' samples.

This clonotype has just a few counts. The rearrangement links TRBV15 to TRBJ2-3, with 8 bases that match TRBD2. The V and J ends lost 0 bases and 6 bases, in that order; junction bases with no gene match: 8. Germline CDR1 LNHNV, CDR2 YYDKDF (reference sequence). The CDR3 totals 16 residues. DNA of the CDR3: TGTGCCACCAGCAGAGATCCGGCGGGGGGTCTGGATACGCAGTATTTT. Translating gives CATSRDPAGGLDTQYF.

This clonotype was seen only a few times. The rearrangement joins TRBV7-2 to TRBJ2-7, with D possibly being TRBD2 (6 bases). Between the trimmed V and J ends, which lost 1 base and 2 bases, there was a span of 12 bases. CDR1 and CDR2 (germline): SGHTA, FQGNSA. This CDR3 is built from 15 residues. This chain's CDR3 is CASSLGRGLTYEQYF. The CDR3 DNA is TGTGCCAGCAGCTTAGGCCGGGGACTTACCTACGAGCAGTACTTC.

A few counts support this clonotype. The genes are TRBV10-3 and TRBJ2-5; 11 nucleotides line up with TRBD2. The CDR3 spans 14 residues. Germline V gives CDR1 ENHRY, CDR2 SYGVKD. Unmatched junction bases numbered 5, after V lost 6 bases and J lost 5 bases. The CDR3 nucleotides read TGTGCCATCAGAGGGGGACTAGCGGAGGAGACCCAGTACTTC. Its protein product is CAIRGGLAEETQYF.

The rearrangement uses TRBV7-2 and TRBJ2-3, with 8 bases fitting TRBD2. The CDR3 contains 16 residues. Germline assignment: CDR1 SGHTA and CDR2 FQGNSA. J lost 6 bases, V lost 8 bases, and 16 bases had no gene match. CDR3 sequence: CASPPRAGGASDTQYF. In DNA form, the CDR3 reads TGTGCCAGCCCACCCCGAGCCGGGGGGGCCTCTGATACGCAGTATTTT.

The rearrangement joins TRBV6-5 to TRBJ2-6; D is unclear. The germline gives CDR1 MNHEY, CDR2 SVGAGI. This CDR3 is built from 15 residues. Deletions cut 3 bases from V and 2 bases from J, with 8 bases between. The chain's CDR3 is CASSYDLPGANVLTF. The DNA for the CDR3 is TGTGCCAGCAGTTATGATCTCCCTGGGGCCAACGTCCTGACTTTC.

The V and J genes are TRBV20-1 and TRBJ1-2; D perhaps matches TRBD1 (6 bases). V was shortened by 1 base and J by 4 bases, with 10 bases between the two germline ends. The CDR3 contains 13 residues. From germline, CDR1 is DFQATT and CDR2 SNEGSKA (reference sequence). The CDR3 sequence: CSARATGFYGYTF. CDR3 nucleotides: TGCAGTGCTAGAGCCACAGGGTTCTATGGCTACACCTTC.

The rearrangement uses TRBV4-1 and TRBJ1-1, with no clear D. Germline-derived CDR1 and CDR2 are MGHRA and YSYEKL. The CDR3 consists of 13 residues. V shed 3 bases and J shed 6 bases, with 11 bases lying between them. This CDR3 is CASSQVPLAEAFF. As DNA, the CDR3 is TGCGCCAGCAGCCAGGTTCCTCTCGCTGAAGCTTTCTTT.

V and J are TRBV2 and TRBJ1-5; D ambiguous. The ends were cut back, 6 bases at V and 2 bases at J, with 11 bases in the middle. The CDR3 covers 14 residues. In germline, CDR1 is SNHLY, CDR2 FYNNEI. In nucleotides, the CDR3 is TGTGCCAGCAGCCCAGGTTCCGGCAATCAGCCCCAGCATTTT. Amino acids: CASSPGSGNQPQHF.

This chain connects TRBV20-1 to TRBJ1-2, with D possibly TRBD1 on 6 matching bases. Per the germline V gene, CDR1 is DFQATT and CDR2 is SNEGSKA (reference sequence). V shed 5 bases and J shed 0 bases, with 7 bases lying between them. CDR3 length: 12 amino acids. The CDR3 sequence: CSAYRANYGYTF. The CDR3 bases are TGCAGTGCTTACAGGGCTAACTATGGCTACACCTTC.

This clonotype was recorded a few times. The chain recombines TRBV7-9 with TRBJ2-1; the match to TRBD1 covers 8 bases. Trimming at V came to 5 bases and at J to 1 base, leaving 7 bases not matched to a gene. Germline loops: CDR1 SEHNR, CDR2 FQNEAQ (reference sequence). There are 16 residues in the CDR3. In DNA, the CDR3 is TGTGCCAGCAGCCGGACAGGGTTGAAGTCCTACAATGAGCAGTTCTTC. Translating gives CASSRTGLKSYNEQFF.

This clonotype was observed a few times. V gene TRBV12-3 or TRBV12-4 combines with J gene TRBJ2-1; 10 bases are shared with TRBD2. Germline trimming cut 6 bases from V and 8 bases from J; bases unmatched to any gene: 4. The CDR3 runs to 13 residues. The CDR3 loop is CASRSSGRDEQFF. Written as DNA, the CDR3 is TGTGCCAGCAGATCAAGCGGGAGGGATGAGCAGTTCTTC.

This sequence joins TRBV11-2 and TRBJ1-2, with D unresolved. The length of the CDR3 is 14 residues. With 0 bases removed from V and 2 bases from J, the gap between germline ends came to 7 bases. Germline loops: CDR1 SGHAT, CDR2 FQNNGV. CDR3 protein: CASSLDSQNYGYTF. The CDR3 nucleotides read TGTGCCAGCAGCTTAGATAGCCAGAACTATGGCTACACCTTC.

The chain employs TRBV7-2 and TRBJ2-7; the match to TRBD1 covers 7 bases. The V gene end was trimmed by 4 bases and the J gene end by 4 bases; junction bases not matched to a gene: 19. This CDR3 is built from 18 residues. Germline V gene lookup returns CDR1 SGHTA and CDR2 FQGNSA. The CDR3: CASSSLYSPGQQVYEQYF. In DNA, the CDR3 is TGTGCCAGCAGCTCGCTCTATAGTCCGGGACAGCAAGTATACGAGCAGTACTTC.

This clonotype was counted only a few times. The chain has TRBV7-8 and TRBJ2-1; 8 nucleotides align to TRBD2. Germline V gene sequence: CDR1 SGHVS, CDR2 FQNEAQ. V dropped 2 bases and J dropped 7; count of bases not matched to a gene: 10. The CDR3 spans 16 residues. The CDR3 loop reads CASSLRWASGLNEQFF. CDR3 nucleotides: TGTGCCAGCAGCTTACGATGGGCTAGCGGGCTTAATGAGCAGTTCTTC.

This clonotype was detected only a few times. The CDR3: CASSEGQGAEAFF. The CDR3 DNA follows: TGTGCCAGCAGTGAAGGACAGGGCGCTGAAGCTTTCTTT. The chain uses TRBV2 and TRBJ1-1; the match to TRBD1 covers 7 bases. CDR3 size: 13 residues. The trim removed 1 base at V and 6 bases at J, leaving 2 bases unmatched. Germline V lookup: CDR1 SNHLY, CDR2 FYNNEI.

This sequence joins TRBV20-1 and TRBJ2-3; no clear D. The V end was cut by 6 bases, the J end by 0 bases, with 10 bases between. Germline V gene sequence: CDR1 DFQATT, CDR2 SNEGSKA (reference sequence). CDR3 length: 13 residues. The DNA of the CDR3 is TGCAGTGCCCAGACCGATAGCACAGATACGCAGTATTTT. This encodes CSAQTDSTDTQYF.

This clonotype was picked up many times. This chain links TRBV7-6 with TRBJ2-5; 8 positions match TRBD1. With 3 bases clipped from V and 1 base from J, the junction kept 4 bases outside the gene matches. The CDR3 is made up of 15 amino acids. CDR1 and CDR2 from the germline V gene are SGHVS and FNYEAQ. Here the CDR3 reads CASSLGTGFQETQYF. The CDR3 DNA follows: TGTGCCAGCAGCTTGGGGACAGGCTTCCAAGAGACCCAGTACTTC.

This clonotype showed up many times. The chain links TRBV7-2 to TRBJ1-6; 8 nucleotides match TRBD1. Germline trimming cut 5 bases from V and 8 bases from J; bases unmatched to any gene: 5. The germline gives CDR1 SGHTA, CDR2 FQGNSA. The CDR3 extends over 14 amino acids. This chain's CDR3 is CASSAQGGDSPLHF. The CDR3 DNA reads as TGTGCCAGCAGCGCACAGGGGGGGGATTCACCCCTCCACTTT.

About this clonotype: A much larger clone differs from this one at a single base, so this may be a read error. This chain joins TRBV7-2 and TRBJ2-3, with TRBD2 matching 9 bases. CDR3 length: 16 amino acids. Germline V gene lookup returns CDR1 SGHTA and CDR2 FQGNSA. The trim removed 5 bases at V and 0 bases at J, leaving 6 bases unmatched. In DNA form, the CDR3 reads TGTGCCAGCAGCAGTAAGACTAGCGGAAGCACAGATACGCAGTATTTT. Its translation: CASSSKTSGSTDTQYF.

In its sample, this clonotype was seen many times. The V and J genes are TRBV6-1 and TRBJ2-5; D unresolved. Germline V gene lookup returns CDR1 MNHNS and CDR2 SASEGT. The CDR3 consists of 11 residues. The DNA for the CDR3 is TGTGCGTCGGGTTACCAAGAGACCCAGTACTTC. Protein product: CASGYQETQYF.

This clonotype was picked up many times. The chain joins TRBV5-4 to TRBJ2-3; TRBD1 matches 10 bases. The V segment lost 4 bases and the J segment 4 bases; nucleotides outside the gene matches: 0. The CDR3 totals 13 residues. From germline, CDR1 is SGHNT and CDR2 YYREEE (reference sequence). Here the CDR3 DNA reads TGTGCCAGCAGCGGACAGGGGGCAGATACGCAGTATTTT. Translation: CASSGQGADTQYF. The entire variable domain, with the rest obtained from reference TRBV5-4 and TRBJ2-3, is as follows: ETGVTQSPTHLIKTRGQQVTLRCSSQSGHNTVSWYQQALGQGPQFIFQYYREEENGRGNFPPRFSGLQFPNYSSELNVNALELDDSALYLCASSGQGADTQYFGPGTRLTVL.

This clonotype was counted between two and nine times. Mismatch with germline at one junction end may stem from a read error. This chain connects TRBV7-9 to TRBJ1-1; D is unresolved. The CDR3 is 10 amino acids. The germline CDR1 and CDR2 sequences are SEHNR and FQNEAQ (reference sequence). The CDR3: CASRGEGWIF. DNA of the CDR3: TGTGCCAGCAGGGGAGAAGGGTGGATCTTT.

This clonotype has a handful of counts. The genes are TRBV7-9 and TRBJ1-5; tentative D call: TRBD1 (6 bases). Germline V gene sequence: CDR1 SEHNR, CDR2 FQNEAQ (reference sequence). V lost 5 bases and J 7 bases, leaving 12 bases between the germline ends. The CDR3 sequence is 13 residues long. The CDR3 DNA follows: TGTGCCAGCAGCCGGGGGGGCGGACAGCCCCAGCATTTT. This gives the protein CASSRGGGQPQHF.

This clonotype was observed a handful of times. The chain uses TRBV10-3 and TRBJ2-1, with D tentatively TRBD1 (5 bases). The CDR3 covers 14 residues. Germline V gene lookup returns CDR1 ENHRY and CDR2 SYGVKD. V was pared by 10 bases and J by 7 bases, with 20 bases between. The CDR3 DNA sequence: TGTGCCACCCTTCAAGGGGAACTCAGGAATGAGCAGTTCTTC. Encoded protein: CATLQGELRNEQFF.

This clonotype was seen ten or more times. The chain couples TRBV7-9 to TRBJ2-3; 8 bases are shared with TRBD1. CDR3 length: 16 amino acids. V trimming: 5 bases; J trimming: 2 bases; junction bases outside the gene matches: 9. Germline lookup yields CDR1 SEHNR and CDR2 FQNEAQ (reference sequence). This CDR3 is CASSHLGRGHTDTQYF. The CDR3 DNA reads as TGTGCCAGCAGCCACTTGGGCAGGGGGCACACAGATACGCAGTATTTT.

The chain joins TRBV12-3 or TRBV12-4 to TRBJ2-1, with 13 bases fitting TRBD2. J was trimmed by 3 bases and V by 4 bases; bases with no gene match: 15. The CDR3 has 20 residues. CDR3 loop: CASSSGTSGAGGVFYNEQFF. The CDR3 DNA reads TGTGCCAGCAGTTCAGGGACTAGCGGGGCCGGAGGTGTGTTCTACAATGAGCAGTTCTTC.

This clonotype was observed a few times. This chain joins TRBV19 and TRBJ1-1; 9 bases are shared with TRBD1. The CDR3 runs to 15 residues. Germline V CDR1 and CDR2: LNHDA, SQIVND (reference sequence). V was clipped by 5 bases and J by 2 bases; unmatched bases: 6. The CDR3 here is CASSATTGGNTEAFF. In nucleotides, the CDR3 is TGTGCCAGTAGTGCGACCACAGGGGGCAACACTGAAGCTTTCTTT.